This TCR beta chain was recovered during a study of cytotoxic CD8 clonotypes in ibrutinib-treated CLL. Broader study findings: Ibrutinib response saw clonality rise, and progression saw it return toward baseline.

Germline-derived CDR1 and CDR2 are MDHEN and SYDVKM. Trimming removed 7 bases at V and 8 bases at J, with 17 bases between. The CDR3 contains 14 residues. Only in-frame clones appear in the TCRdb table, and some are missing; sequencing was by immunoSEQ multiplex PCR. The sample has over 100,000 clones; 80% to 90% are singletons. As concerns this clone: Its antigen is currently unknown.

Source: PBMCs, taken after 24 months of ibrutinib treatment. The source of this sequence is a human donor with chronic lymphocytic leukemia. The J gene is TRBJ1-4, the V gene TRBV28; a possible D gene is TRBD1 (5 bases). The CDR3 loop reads CASNTLTESEKLFF. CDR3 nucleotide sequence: TGTGCCAGCAACACGTTGACAGAAAGCGAAAAACTGTTTTTT. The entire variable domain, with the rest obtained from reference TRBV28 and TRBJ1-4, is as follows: DVKVTQSSRYLVKRTGEKVFLECVQDMDHENMFWYRQDPGLGLRLIYFSYDVKMKEKGDIPEGYSVSREKKERFSLILESASTNQTSMYLCASNTLTESEKLFFGSGTQLSVL.